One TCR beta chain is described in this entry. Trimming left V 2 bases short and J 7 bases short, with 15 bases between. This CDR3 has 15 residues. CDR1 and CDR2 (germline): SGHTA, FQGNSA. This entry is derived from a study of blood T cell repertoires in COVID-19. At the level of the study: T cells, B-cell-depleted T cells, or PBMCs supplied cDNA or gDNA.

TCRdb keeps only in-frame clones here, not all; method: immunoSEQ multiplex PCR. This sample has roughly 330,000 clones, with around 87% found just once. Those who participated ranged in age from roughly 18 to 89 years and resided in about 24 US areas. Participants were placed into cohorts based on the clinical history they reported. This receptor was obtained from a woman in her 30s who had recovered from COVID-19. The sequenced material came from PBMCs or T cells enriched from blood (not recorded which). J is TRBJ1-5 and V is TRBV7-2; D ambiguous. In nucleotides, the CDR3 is TGTGCCAGCAGCTTACGAACGGGGTCCGGCCAGCCCCAGCATTTT. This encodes CASSLRTGSGQPQHF.